The 21 T cell receptor beta chains below were found in one sample sequenced in a study of a mutant IDH1 vaccine in newly diagnosed glioma. The protocol was immunoSEQ multiplex PCR, while the TCRdb copy is restricted to in-frame clones and leaves out a portion. This table holds 50,000 or so clones, roughly 80% found once. Specified time point: baseline, week 1 (first vaccination visit). The treatment denotes: pre-vaccination baseline after standard-of-care therapy. This specimen consisted of PBMCs, obtained from a glioma patient treated with radiotherapy, temozolomide or both. The receptors stem from a man aged 18 to 29 with glioma.

The rearrangement joins TRBV29-1 to TRBJ2-3; 7 positions agree with TRBD2. CDR1 and CDR2 (germline): SQVTM, ANQGSEA. This CDR3 spans 15 amino acids. The trim removed 5 bases at V and 0 bases at J, leaving 8 bases unmatched. The CDR3 DNA sequence: TGCAGCGTTTGGGGGGGTTTTTCTAGCACAGATACGCAGTATTTT. Protein product: CSVWGGFSSTDTQYF.

The rearrangement joins TRBV4-1 to TRBJ1-6; D is possibly TRBD1 (5 bases). CDR3 size: 15 residues. V dropped 5 bases and J dropped 7 bases, with 15 bases sitting between them. CDR1 MGHRA and CDR2 YSYEKL come from the germline V gene. CDR3 loop: CASSFYAAGNSPLHF. For the CDR3, the DNA is TGCGCCAGCAGCTTCTATGCGGCAGGGAATTCACCCCTCCACTTT.

The V gene is TRBV4-3, the J gene TRBJ1-4; no firm D call. The CDR3 is 16 amino acids. The V gene's germline CDR1 is LGHNA and CDR2 YSLEER. Deletions cut 1 base from V and 3 bases from J, with 12 bases between. The CDR3 region has the DNA TGCGCCAGCAGCCAAGCCCCACGGTGGGCTAATGAAAAACTGTTTTTT. Its protein product is CASSQAPRWANEKLFF.

The chain couples TRBV30 to TRBJ1-2, with TRBD1 matching 8 bases. CDR1 GTSNPN and CDR2 SVGIG come from the germline V gene (reference sequence). Germline trimming cut 7 bases from V and 4 bases from J; bases unmatched to any gene: 5. This CDR3 contains 12 residues. The CDR3 reads CASTGQGYGYTF. DNA of the CDR3: TGTGCCTCGACTGGACAGGGCTATGGCTACACCTTC.

The chain combines TRBV14 with TRBJ2-5; D might be TRBD2 (6 bases). The V gene's germline CDR1 is SGHDN and CDR2 FVKESK. V was shortened by 3 bases and J by 2 bases, with 10 bases between the two germline ends. The CDR3 covers 14 residues. CDR3 in amino acids: CASSHRTIQETQYF. The CDR3 DNA follows: TGTGCCAGCAGCCATAGGACTATTCAAGAGACCCAGTACTTC.

The J gene is TRBJ1-1, the V gene TRBV9; D call uncertain. In germline, CDR1 is SGDLS, CDR2 YYNGEE. V dropped 4 bases and J dropped 4 bases, with 17 bases sitting between them. The CDR3 contains 15 residues. The chain's CDR3 is CASSPRTLSGTEAFF. The DNA of the CDR3 is TGTGCCAGCAGCCCACGGACTCTTAGTGGCACTGAAGCTTTCTTT. Together with reference TRBV9 and TRBJ1-1, the CDR3 gives the full variable domain: DSGVTQTPKHLITATGQRVTLRCSPRSGDLSVYWYQQSLDQGLQFLIQYYNGEERAKGNILERFSAQQFPDLHSELNLSSLELGDSALYFCASSPRTLSGTEAFFGQGTRLTVV.

The V call is TRBV5-1, the J call TRBJ1-4; TRBD1 matches at 8 bases. The CDR3 has 14 amino acids. Trimming removed 2 bases from V and 5 bases from J; junction bases left unmatched: 2. From germline, CDR1 is SGHRS and CDR2 YFSETQ. The CDR3 is CASSFTGGNEKLFF. The CDR3 nucleotides read TGCGCCAGCAGCTTTACAGGGGGGAATGAAAAACTGTTTTTT.

V and J are TRBV5-1 and TRBJ1-1; D call uncertain. With 0 bases removed from V and 5 bases from J, the gap between germline ends came to 14 bases. The CDR3 covers 15 residues. In germline, CDR1 is SGHRS, CDR2 YFSETQ. CDR3 sequence reads: CASSLVRARRTEAFF. In DNA form, the CDR3 reads TGCGCCAGCAGCTTGGTTAGGGCGAGGAGGACTGAAGCTTTCTTT.

The chain recombines TRBV7-2 with TRBJ2-5; D gene unclear. Per the germline V gene, CDR1 is SGHTA and CDR2 is FQGNSA. The CDR3 is 11 amino acids. V was pared by 6 bases and J by 2 bases, with 4 bases between. CDR3 residues: CASSLQETQYF. In DNA, the CDR3 is TGTGCCAGCAGTCTTCAAGAGACCCAGTACTTC.

The rearrangement uses TRBV6-5 and TRBJ2-3; maybe TRBD1 (5 bases). The CDR3 has 15 residues. Germline assignment: CDR1 MNHEY and CDR2 SVGAGI. V was trimmed by 0 bases and J by 2 bases, leaving 9 bases between them. The CDR3 here is CASSYSAGNTDTQYF. CDR3 in DNA: TGTGCCAGCAGTTACTCGGCAGGGAACACAGATACGCAGTATTTT.

This clone was seen a single time. The rearrangement links TRBV5-6 to TRBJ2-7; 7 bases agree with TRBD2. Unmatched junction bases numbered 10, after V lost 7 bases and J lost 0 bases. Germline loops: CDR1 SGHDT, CDR2 YYEEEE. The CDR3 extends over 15 amino acids. The DNA for the CDR3 is TGTGCCAGCTCCTCGTGGGGAGGGCCCTCCTACGAGCAGTACTTC. Residues: CASSSWGGPSYEQYF.

A few counts support this clone. The gene calls are TRBV7-6 and TRBJ1-2; TRBD1 might be the D (6 bases). CDR1 and CDR2 from the germline V gene are SGHVS and FNYEAQ. CDR3 size: 13 residues. V was trimmed by 4 bases and J by 1 base, leaving 7 bases between them. CDR3 loop: CASSSDSNYGYTF. CDR3 DNA sequence: TGTGCCAGCAGCTCGGACAGTAACTATGGCTACACCTTC. The full variable domain, with the rest looked up from reference TRBV7-6 and TRBJ1-2, is GAGVSQSPRYKVTKRGQDVALRCDPISGHVSLYWYRQALGQGPEFLTYFNYEAQQDKSGLPNDRFSAERPEGSISTLTIQRTEQRDSAMYRCASSSDSNYGYTFGSGTRLTVV.

This clone was recorded once. This rearrangement joins TRBV2 to TRBJ2-1; 9 bases line up with TRBD1. The germline CDR1 and CDR2 sequences are SNHLY and FYNNEI. The J segment lost 7 bases and the V segment lost 6 bases, leaving 4 bases of the junction unmatched. The CDR3 has 13 residues. The CDR3 DNA is TGTGCCAGCAGATCGGACAGGGGTAATGAGCAGTTCTTC. Translated: CASRSDRGNEQFF.

J is TRBJ2-7 and V is TRBV4-1; D not certain. Trimming took 0 bases from V and 1 from J, leaving 7 bases between them. Germline V gives CDR1 MGHRA, CDR2 YSYEKL. The CDR3 covers 14 residues. The CDR3 sequence: CASSQDQLSYEQYF. CDR3 nucleotides: TGCGCCAGCAGCCAAGATCAACTGTCCTACGAGCAGTACTTC.

The chain joins TRBV12-5 to TRBJ1-6; D is uncertain. CDR1 is LGHNT, CDR2 FRNRAP, per germline. V lost 8 bases to trimming and J lost 8 bases, with 13 bases between them. The CDR3 totals 13 residues. CDR3 sequence (DNA): TGTGCTAGTCGTGGACCCGACTATTCACCCCTCCACTTT. Translating gives CASRGPDYSPLHF.

This clone has only one observation. J is TRBJ2-7 and V is TRBV7-3; 7 nucleotides align to TRBD1. The CDR3 contains 14 residues. With 3 bases clipped from V and 1 base from J, the junction kept 3 bases outside the gene matches. Germline values: CDR1 SGHTA, CDR2 FQGTGA. CDR3 in amino acids: CASSFAGGSYEQYF. The CDR3 nucleotides read TGTGCCAGCAGCTTTGCAGGGGGTTCCTACGAGCAGTACTTC.

The chain has TRBV14 and TRBJ2-4, with D perhaps matching TRBD1 (5 bases). This CDR3 is built from 14 residues. Germline V gene sequence: CDR1 SGHDN, CDR2 FVKESK. Trimming removed 4 bases at V and 11 bases at J, with 18 bases between. Here the CDR3 reads CASSPAGPQTVQYF. The CDR3 DNA reads as TGTGCCAGCAGCCCCGCAGGACCCCAGACAGTTCAGTACTTC.

V and J are TRBV30 and TRBJ2-7, with D tentatively TRBD2 (7 bases). V lost 5 bases, J lost 6 bases, and 20 bases lay in between. This CDR3 is built from 14 residues. The germline gives CDR1 GTSNPN, CDR2 SVGIG (reference sequence). The CDR3 DNA reads TGTGCCTGGTCGAGGGGGGGCGGTGGGTTCGAGCAGTACTTC. It is translated as CAWSRGGGGFEQYF.

This chain links TRBV5-4 with TRBJ1-2, with D possibly matching TRBD1 (6 bases). The V end lost 2 bases, the J end lost 2 bases, and 10 bases lay between the germline ends. Looked up from germline, CDR1 is SGHNT and CDR2 is YYREEE (reference sequence). The CDR3 contains 14 residues. The CDR3 spells CASSFSTGNYGYTF. The CDR3 DNA follows: TGTGCCAGCAGCTTCTCCACAGGGAACTATGGCTACACCTTC.

This chain joins TRBV30 and TRBJ2-2, with D possibly matching TRBD1 (5 bases). Germline values: CDR1 GTSNPN, CDR2 SVGIG (reference sequence). The CDR3 has 13 amino acids. The V end was cut by 5 bases, the J end by 4 bases, with 11 bases between. CDR3 sequence (DNA): TGTGCCTGGGACAGAACCTCCACCGGGGAGCTGTTTTTT. Translating gives CAWDRTSTGELFF.

The CDR3 DNA follows: TGTGCCAGCAGTTTAAAATGGGCAGTCTCCTACGAGCAGTACTTC. As protein: CASSLKWAVSYEQYF. The rearrangement links TRBV6-5 to TRBJ2-7; D ambiguous. Trimming removed 4 bases at V and 0 bases at J, with 13 bases between. Germline V CDR1 and CDR2: MNHEY, SVGAGI. The CDR3 runs to 15 residues.